This entry is about one TCR beta chain. In the original processing: The assay estimated nucleated cells by amplifying reference gene primers. Profiling relied on immunoSEQ multiplex PCR, and the TCRdb table lists in-frame clones only, not all of them. V and J calls and clone size are those listed in that table; D and trimming were worked out from the DNA. The sample lists 190,000 or so clones, 65% to 85% occurring once. The ends were cut back, 4 bases at V and 0 bases at J, with 16 bases in the middle. The V gene's germline CDR1 is LNHDA and CDR2 SQIVND (reference sequence). The CDR3 totals 18 residues. These data originate in a study of blood T cell repertoires in COVID-19. In the study overall: The study drew acute and convalescent COVID-19 samples from the United States, Italy and Spain. Sample material is recorded as cDNA or gDNA derived from T cells, B-cell-depleted T cells, or PBMCs.

Sequencing input: peripheral blood. The chain links TRBV19 to TRBJ2-6; D is possibly TRBD1 (6 bases). This clonotype originated in a man between 45 and 60 years old with active or convalescent COVID-19. This CDR3 is CASSRIPGHSSGANVLTF. The CDR3 DNA sequence: TGTGCCAGTAGTAGAATCCCGGGACACTCCTCTGGGGCCAACGTCCTGACTTTC. Using reference TRBV19 and TRBJ2-6 for the parts outside the CDR3, the full variable domain is DGGITQSPKYLFRKEGQNVTLSCEQNLNHDAMYWYRQDPGQGLRLIYYSQIVNDFQKGDIAEGYSVSREKKESFPLTVTSAQKNPTAFYLCASSRIPGHSSGANVLTFGAGSRLTVL.